The source of this TCR beta chain is a study of control samples from healthy donors and cancer patients. Clones were read by immunoSEQ multiplex PCR, and TCRdb kept only the in-frame ones, dropping some. The data show some 410,000 clones, around 90% seen once. Germline-derived CDR1 and CDR2 are SGDLS and YYNGEE. V lost 3 bases and J lost 3; bases outside the gene matches: 7. There are 15 residues in the CDR3. This TCR came from a man aged 35 to 55 with head and neck cancer. The chain employs TRBV9 and TRBJ1-2, with 8 bases lining up with TRBD1. Sequencing was done on a sample of PBMCs. CDR3 region: CASSGQGSTDYGYTF. DNA for the CDR3: TGTGCCAGCAGCGGACAGGGGTCTACTGACTATGGCTACACCTTC.